What follows are 21 T cell receptor beta chains derived from one specimen sequenced in a study of radiotherapy plus CTLA-4 blockade in lung cancer. TCRdb's copy holds only in-frame clones and misses some; the assay was immunoSEQ multiplex PCR. This sample yields more than 75,000 clones, of which around 72% are seen a single time; over 11% belongs to the top ten. Sequences were derived from peripheral blood, sampled from a patient treated with radiotherapy plus ipilimumab. The receptors stem from a human donor with non-small cell lung cancer that progressed on radiotherapy plus ipilimumab.

The CDR3 is CASSQEVSRRVTEAFF. For the CDR3, the DNA is TGCGCCAGCAGCCAAGAGGTCAGCCGGCGGGTCACTGAAGCTTTCTTT. This chain uses TRBV4-1 with TRBJ1-1, with no clear D. The germline gives CDR1 MGHRA, CDR2 YSYEKL. V was clipped by 0 bases and J by 4 bases, with 15 bases between them. The CDR3 consists of 16 residues.

This clone was seen a few times. This chain joins TRBV9 and TRBJ1-4; 8 positions match TRBD1. The CDR3 consists of 16 residues. V trimming: 0 bases; J trimming: 7 bases; junction bases outside the gene matches: 8. CDR1 SGDLS and CDR2 YYNGEE come from the germline V gene. CDR3 sequence (DNA): TGTGCCAGCAGCGTAGGGGCAGGGGGCAGCCGTGAAAAACTGTTTTTT. Translating gives CASSVGAGGSREKLFF.

J is TRBJ2-5 and V is TRBV2; 9 bases line up with TRBD2. Trimming took 4 bases from V and 5 from J; bases not matched to a gene: 8. Germline V CDR1 and CDR2: SNHLY, FYNNEI. The CDR3 consists of 15 residues. Here the CDR3 reads CASSGTAGGPETQYF. CDR3 bases: TGTGCCAGCAGTGGGACAGCGGGGGGTCCCGAGACCCAGTACTTC.

This clone was recorded only once. The chain links TRBV2 to TRBJ1-1; no definite D call. The V and J ends lost 10 bases and 8 bases respectively, with 20 bases between them. CDR1 is SNHLY, CDR2 FYNNEI, per germline. The CDR3 covers 13 residues. The CDR3 region has the DNA TGTGCCACCGCGACTGTATTGTCATGGGAAGCTTTCTTT. Protein product: CATATVLSWEAFF. Looking up the rest from reference TRBV2 and TRBJ1-1 gives the full variable domain: EPEVTQTPSHQVTQMGQEVILRCVPISNHLYFYWYRQILGQKVEFLVSFYNNEISEKSEIFDDQFSVERPDGSNFTLKIRSTKLEDSAMYFCATATVLSWEAFFGQGTRLTVV.

The chain couples TRBV2 to TRBJ1-2; D might be TRBD1 (6 bases). Trimming took 3 bases from V and 4 from J, leaving 12 bases between them. This CDR3 spans 14 amino acids. Per the germline V gene, CDR1 is SNHLY and CDR2 is FYNNEI. The CDR3 DNA is TGTGCCAGCAGTGAGGGGGCCTCCATCTATGGCTACACCTTC. Translated: CASSEGASIYGYTF.

There are a few counts of this clone. This chain connects TRBV19 to TRBJ2-2, with D perhaps matching TRBD2 (6 bases). The CDR3 extends over 14 amino acids. Trimming shortened V by 7 bases and J by 4 bases, and 13 bases separated the two germline ends. The germline V gene encodes CDR1 LNHDA and CDR2 SQIVND (reference sequence). CDR3 amino acids: CASNQGGGTGELFF. The CDR3 DNA sequence: TGTGCCAGTAACCAGGGAGGCGGCACCGGGGAGCTGTTTTTT.

The chain links TRBV5-1 to TRBJ1-2; D is ambiguous. Trimming removed 0 bases from V and 7 bases from J, with 16 bases in between. The CDR3 extends over 15 amino acids. In germline, CDR1 is SGHRS, CDR2 YFSETQ. CDR3: CASSLAQARTGGYTF. Written as DNA, the CDR3 is TGCGCCAGCAGCTTGGCCCAGGCACGCACGGGTGGCTACACCTTC.

V gene TRBV19 combines with J gene TRBJ2-7, with TRBD1 matching 10 bases. This CDR3 is built from 15 residues. Germline V gene sequence: CDR1 LNHDA, CDR2 SQIVND (reference sequence). The V gene end was trimmed by 4 bases and the J gene end by 5 bases; junction bases not matched to a gene: 8. The CDR3 loop reads CASSSPWDRGHEQYF. The DNA of the CDR3 is TGTGCCAGTAGTAGTCCTTGGGACAGGGGCCACGAGCAGTACTTC.

This clone appeared a few times. V gene TRBV5-4 combines with J gene TRBJ2-1, with D perhaps matching TRBD2 (6 bases). The CDR3 runs 14 residues. Germline V gene sequence: CDR1 SGHNT, CDR2 YYREEE (reference sequence). The germline V and J ends were trimmed by 4 bases and 5 bases, with 13 bases remaining between them. This chain's CDR3 is CASSRGTGNNEQFF. The DNA for the CDR3 is TGTGCCAGCAGCCGGGGGACGGGGAACAATGAGCAGTTCTTC.

V is TRBV5-1 and J is TRBJ1-3, with no clear D. The germline V and J ends were trimmed by 5 bases and 0 bases, with 12 bases remaining between them. CDR3 length: 15 residues. Germline-derived CDR1 and CDR2 are SGHRS and YFSETQ. The CDR3 DNA reads TGCGCCAGCAGTTCGGACGGTAGCTCTGGAAACACCATATATTTT. Translation: CASSSDGSSGNTIYF.

CDR3 sequence (DNA): TGTGCCAGCAGTGCCGACAGGGAACAGACCCAGTACTTC. This gives the protein CASSADREQTQYF. V and J are TRBV6-1 and TRBJ2-5; 7 bases are shared with TRBD1. Germline V gene sequence: CDR1 MNHNS, CDR2 SASEGT. With V trimmed by 4 bases and J by 6 bases, 5 bases remained unmatched. The CDR3 is made up of 13 amino acids.

The genes are TRBV6-5 and TRBJ1-1; the D is unclear. The V gene's germline CDR1 is MNHEY and CDR2 SVGAGI. Trimming removed 0 bases at V and 7 bases at J, with 9 bases between. The CDR3 has 13 amino acids. The CDR3 here is CASSYSGDDEAFF. The CDR3 region has the DNA TGTGCCAGCAGTTACTCAGGCGACGATGAAGCTTTCTTT.

This clone has just a few counts. V is TRBV7-9 and J is TRBJ2-6; 10 bases match TRBD1. V lost 7 bases, J lost 0 bases, and 12 bases stayed unmatched. Looked up from germline, CDR1 is SEHNR and CDR2 is FQNEAQ (reference sequence). The CDR3 extends over 19 amino acids. CDR3 residues: CASTPGPTGGGSGANVLTF. CDR3 nucleotide sequence: TGTGCCAGCACCCCGGGGCCGACAGGGGGCGGCTCTGGGGCCAACGTCCTGACTTTC.

The chain couples TRBV9 to TRBJ2-1; D perhaps matches TRBD2 (6 bases). V was shortened by 4 bases and J by 2 bases, with 13 bases between the two germline ends. The germline V gene has CDR1 SGDLS and CDR2 YYNGEE. The CDR3 has 15 amino acids. The CDR3 is CASSPGTSPYNEQFF. Written as DNA, the CDR3 is TGTGCCAGCAGCCCCGGGACTTCCCCCTACAATGAGCAGTTCTTC.

The V call is TRBV7-2, the J call TRBJ1-1; no definite D call. CDR3 length: 13 amino acids. V was cut by 4 bases and J by 6 bases, with 12 bases left in between. Germline-derived CDR1 and CDR2 are SGHTA and FQGNSA. The CDR3 nucleotides read TGTGCCAGCAGCTATACGGTGAATCCTGAAGCTTTCTTT. Protein sequence: CASSYTVNPEAFF.

The chain combines TRBV4-2 with TRBJ2-1, with 9 bases identical to TRBD2. V shed 3 bases, J shed 6 bases, and the junction held 6 bases outside the gene matches. The CDR3 loop spans 15 amino acids. Germline CDR1 LGHNA, CDR2 YNFKEQ. The CDR3: CASSQRLAESNEQFF. The CDR3 nucleotides are TGTGCCAGCAGCCAGAGACTAGCGGAAAGCAATGAGCAGTTCTTC.

The rearrangement joins TRBV6-1 to TRBJ2-3; 7 nucleotides match TRBD2. The CDR3 spans 14 residues. The V and J ends lost 8 bases and 1 base, in that order; junction bases with no gene match: 6. Per germline, CDR1 MNHNS and CDR2 SASEGT. The CDR3 region has the DNA TGTGCCAGCTGCCGGGGGGTCCGCACAGATACGCAGTATTTT. Translation: CASCRGVRTDTQYF.

V and J are TRBV28 and TRBJ2-2; D remains ambiguous. This CDR3 has 15 amino acids. Germline-derived CDR1 and CDR2 are MDHEN and SYDVKM. The germline V and J ends were trimmed by 5 bases and 0 bases, with 10 bases remaining between them. CDR3 region: CASSPPAANTGELFF. CDR3 DNA sequence: TGTGCCAGCAGTCCGCCGGCGGCGAACACCGGGGAGCTGTTTTTT.

The CDR3 DNA is TGTGCCAGCAGCCCATTTGCCTCCTACGAGCAGTACTTC. Translation gives CASSPFASYEQYF. The chain joins TRBV6-5 to TRBJ2-7, with unresolved D. Per the germline V gene, CDR1 is MNHEY and CDR2 is SVGAGI. Trimming removed 6 bases from V and 0 bases from J, with 9 bases in between. The CDR3 totals 13 residues.

The CDR3 here is CASSLASGGARNEQFF. The DNA for the CDR3 is TGTGCCAGCAGCTTAGCTAGCGGGGGGGCCCGGAATGAGCAGTTCTTC. The V call is TRBV11-2, the J call TRBJ2-1, with 12 nucleotides matching TRBD2. This CDR3 spans 16 amino acids. Germline CDR1 is SGHAT and CDR2 is FQNNGV. With V trimmed by 1 base and J by 7 bases, 5 bases remained unmatched.

The chain combines TRBV25-1 with TRBJ1-2; 7 bases line up with TRBD1. CDR3 size: 15 residues. The trim removed 1 base at V and 1 base at J, leaving 3 bases unmatched. Germline V gene sequence: CDR1 MGHDK, CDR2 SYGVNS. In DNA form, the CDR3 reads TGTGCCAGCAGTGAATTCAGGGGGGGTAACTATGGCTACACCTTC. Translating it yields CASSEFRGGNYGYTF.